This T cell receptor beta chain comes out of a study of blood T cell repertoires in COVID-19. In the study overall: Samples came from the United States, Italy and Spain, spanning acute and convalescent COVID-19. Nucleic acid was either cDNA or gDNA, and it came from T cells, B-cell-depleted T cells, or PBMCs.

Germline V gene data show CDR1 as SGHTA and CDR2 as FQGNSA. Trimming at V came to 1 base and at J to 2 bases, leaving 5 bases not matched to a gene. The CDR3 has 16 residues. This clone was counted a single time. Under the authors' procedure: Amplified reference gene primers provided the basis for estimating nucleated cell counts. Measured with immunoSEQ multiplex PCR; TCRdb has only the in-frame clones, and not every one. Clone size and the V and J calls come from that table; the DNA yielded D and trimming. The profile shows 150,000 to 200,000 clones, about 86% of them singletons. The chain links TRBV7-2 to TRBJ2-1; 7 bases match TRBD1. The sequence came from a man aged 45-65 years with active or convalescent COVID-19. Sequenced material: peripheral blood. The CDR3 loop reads CASSLGGTVAYNEQFF. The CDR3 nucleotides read TGTGCCAGCAGCTTAGGAGGGACAGTGGCCTACAATGAGCAGTTCTTC.